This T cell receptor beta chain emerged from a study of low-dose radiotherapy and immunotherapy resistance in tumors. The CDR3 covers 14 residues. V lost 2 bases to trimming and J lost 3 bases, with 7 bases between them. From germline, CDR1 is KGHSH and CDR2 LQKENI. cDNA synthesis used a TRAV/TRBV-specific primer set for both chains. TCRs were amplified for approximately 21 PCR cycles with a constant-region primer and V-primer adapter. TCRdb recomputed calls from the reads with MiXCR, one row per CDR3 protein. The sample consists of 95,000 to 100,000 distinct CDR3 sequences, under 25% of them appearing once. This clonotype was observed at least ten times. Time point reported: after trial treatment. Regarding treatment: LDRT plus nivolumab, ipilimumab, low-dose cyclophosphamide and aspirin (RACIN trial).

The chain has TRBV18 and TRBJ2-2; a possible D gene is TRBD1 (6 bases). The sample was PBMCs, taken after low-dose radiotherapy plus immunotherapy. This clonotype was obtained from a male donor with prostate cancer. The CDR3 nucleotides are TGTGCCAGCTCACCAAGGACAGACACCGGGGAGCTGTTTTTT. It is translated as CASSPRTDTGELFF.